Presented here are 30 T cell receptor beta chains from one specimen sequenced in a study of shared clonotypes between healthy human individuals. The method was immunoSEQ multiplex PCR; TCRdb's version includes in-frame clones alone and lacks a portion of them. The sample yields fewer than 1.4 million clones, roughly 74% seen once. Sequenced material: memory CD4+ T cells from PBMCs. Subset meaning: CD45RA-negative fraction. These receptors came from a man between 18 and 29 years old in good health. Some clones in this sample may be carry-over from other donors' samples.

The rearrangement joins TRBV28 to TRBJ1-1; tentative D call: TRBD1 (5 bases). The germline gives CDR1 MDHEN, CDR2 SYDVKM. Trimming left V 3 bases short and J 6 bases short, with 14 bases between. This CDR3 contains 14 residues. The CDR3 sequence is CASSFWGGESEAFF. CDR3 DNA sequence: TGTGCCAGCAGTTTCTGGGGAGGGGAATCTGAAGCTTTCTTT.

The chain carries TRBV7-2 and TRBJ2-2, with 10 bases fitting TRBD1. In germline, CDR1 is SGHTA, CDR2 FQGNSA. The CDR3 contains 15 residues. Unmatched junction bases numbered 0, after V lost 5 bases and J lost 0 bases. The CDR3 bases are TGTGCCAGCAGCGACAGGGGGCCGAACACCGGGGAGCTGTTTTTT. It specifies CASSDRGPNTGELFF.

V and J are TRBV7-3 and TRBJ2-7; TRBD2 is a possible D gene (6 bases). The germline gives CDR1 SGHTA, CDR2 FQGTGA. V lost 5 bases and J lost 6, with 14 bases in between. The CDR3 runs to 13 residues. The DNA for the CDR3 is TGTGCCAGCAGCCCTGACTCGCGGGGCGAGCAGTACTTC. Encoded protein: CASSPDSRGEQYF.

A note on this clone: The same CDR3 arises from other DNA sequences in this sample as well. This rearrangement joins TRBV27 to TRBJ2-5; D gene unclear. Germline V gene sequence: CDR1 MNHEY, CDR2 SMNVEV (reference sequence). The CDR3 has 12 residues. V gave up 3 bases and J gave up 4 bases, with 6 bases separating them. The CDR3 region is CASSLKGETQYF. The CDR3 bases are TGTGCCAGCAGTTTGAAAGGAGAGACCCAGTACTTC.

The gene calls are TRBV30 and TRBJ2-6; no clear D gene. Trimming removed 2 bases from V and 0 bases from J, with 11 bases in between. The CDR3 totals 16 residues. CDR1 and CDR2 (germline): GTSNPN, SVGIG (reference sequence). CDR3 coding DNA: TGTGCCTGGAGTCGGAATGTGATCTCTGGGGCCAACGTCCTGACTTTC. Residues: CAWSRNVISGANVLTF.

The V call is TRBV5-1, the J call TRBJ2-7, with D perhaps matching TRBD1 or TRBD2 (5 bases each). Trimming pared 0 bases from V and 2 bases from J, leaving 18 bases between. This CDR3 has 17 residues. Germline V lookup: CDR1 SGHRS, CDR2 YFSETQ. The CDR3 spells CASSLGAVGTVAYEQYF. The DNA of the CDR3 is TGCGCCAGCAGCTTGGGCGCTGTGGGGACGGTGGCCTACGAGCAGTACTTC.

The V gene is TRBV4-1, the J gene TRBJ1-1; 10 bases map to TRBD1. This CDR3 spans 16 amino acids. V gave up 3 bases and J gave up 0 bases; unmatched junction bases: 4. Germline V gives CDR1 MGHRA, CDR2 YSYEKL. This CDR3 is CASSQLGQGMNTEAFF. DNA for the CDR3: TGCGCCAGCAGCCAGCTGGGACAGGGGATGAACACTGAAGCTTTCTTT.

The chain carries TRBV5-4 and TRBJ2-7; the D gene is possibly TRBD1 (7 bases). Germline assignment: CDR1 SGHNT and CDR2 YYREEE (reference sequence). V was pared by 4 bases and J by 3 bases, with 23 bases between. This CDR3 has 17 residues. The CDR3 DNA reads TGTGCCAGCAGCCAAATCGGCAGGGGGGATTGGGACTACGAGCAGTACTTC. Translated, it gives CASSQIGRGDWDYEQYF.

Here the CDR3 DNA reads TGTGCCAGCAGCTTAGGACAGGGTTCCTATGGCTACACCTTC. It specifies CASSLGQGSYGYTF. The genes are TRBV7-2 and TRBJ1-2; 7 bases match TRBD1. The germline V gene encodes CDR1 SGHTA and CDR2 FQGNSA. V trimming: 1 base; J trimming: 4 bases; junction bases outside the gene matches: 3. The CDR3 extends over 14 amino acids. Filled out from reference TRBV7-2 and TRBJ1-2, the complete variable domain reads GAGVSQSPSNKVTEKGKDVELRCDPISGHTALYWYRQSLGQGLEFLIYFQGNSAPDKSGLPSDRFSAERTGGSVSTLTIQRTQQEDSAVYLCASSLGQGSYGYTFGSGTRLTVV.

The CDR3 loop is CASLPGPSNTEAFF. The CDR3 coding sequence is TGTGCCAGCCTTCCGGGACCCAGCAACACTGAAGCTTTCTTT. The chain has TRBV28 and TRBJ1-1; perhaps TRBD1 as D (5 bases). CDR3 size: 14 residues. From germline, CDR1 is MDHEN and CDR2 SYDVKM. Trimming took 8 bases from V and 2 from J, leaving 15 bases between them.

There are a few counts of this clone. The chain joins TRBV2 to TRBJ2-7; D is tentatively TRBD1 or TRBD2 (5 bases each). Germline V CDR1 and CDR2: SNHLY, FYNNEI. The CDR3 covers 15 residues. With 6 bases removed from V and 6 bases from J, the gap between germline ends came to 21 bases. The CDR3 loop reads CASRAPRDRLAEQYF. The CDR3 bases are TGTGCCAGCAGAGCACCCCGGGACCGATTAGCCGAGCAGTACTTC.

This clone occurred once. This sequence joins TRBV28 and TRBJ2-7, with 8 bases matching TRBD2. V shed 6 bases and J 3 bases; nucleotides not matched to a gene: 16. This CDR3 spans 17 amino acids. In germline, CDR1 is MDHEN, CDR2 SYDVKM. The CDR3 protein is CASRTPRPGLGGYEQYF. The CDR3 nucleotides are TGTGCCAGCAGGACCCCTCGCCCGGGACTAGGAGGCTACGAGCAGTACTTC.

As to this clone: A far larger clone is off by one base, so a read error is likely. The rearrangement joins TRBV11-2 to TRBJ1-2, with 7 bases that match TRBD1. The V and J ends lost 5 bases and 3 bases, in that order; junction bases with no gene match: 9. The CDR3 consists of 15 residues. CDR1 SGHAT and CDR2 FQNNGV come from the germline V gene. The CDR3 region has the DNA TGTGCCAGCAGCCCAGGGGGGACAGATGACTATGGCTACACCTTC. Its protein is CASSPGGTDDYGYTF.

The rearrangement uses TRBV7-2 and TRBJ2-1, with 9 bases lining up with TRBD2. V gave up 1 base and J gave up 4 bases; unmatched junction bases: 2. Germline V gives CDR1 SGHTA, CDR2 FQGNSA. The CDR3 covers 15 residues. The CDR3 DNA reads TGTGCCAGCAGCTTAGGGACTAGCGCTTACAATGAGCAGTTCTTC. This gives the protein CASSLGTSAYNEQFF.

This clone was observed a few times. This sequence joins TRBV27 and TRBJ1-4, with D unclear. V was pared by 6 bases and J by 4 bases, with 12 bases between. This CDR3 region has 14 residues. Per germline, CDR1 MNHEY and CDR2 SMNVEV (reference sequence). This CDR3 is CASRGDGDNEKLFF. The CDR3 DNA sequence: TGTGCCAGCAGGGGAGACGGAGATAATGAAAAACTGTTTTTT. The full variable domain, completed using reference TRBV27 and TRBJ1-4, is EAQVTQNPRYLITVTGKKLTVTCSQNMNHEYMSWYRQDPGLGLRQIYYSMNVEVTDKGDVPEGYKVSRKEKRNFPLILESPSPNQTSLYFCASRGDGDNEKLFFGSGTQLSVL.

The chain has TRBV7-2 and TRBJ2-6; D perhaps matches TRBD2 (5 bases). The CDR3 is 15 residues long. Germline values: CDR1 SGHTA, CDR2 FQGNSA. Trimming took off 5 bases at V and 2 bases at J, with 10 bases between the two ends. The CDR3 nucleotides read TGTGCCAGCAGCCCGGGGATGACTGGGGCCAACGTCCTGACTTTC. Translated, it gives CASSPGMTGANVLTF.

The chain carries TRBV7-9 and TRBJ2-1; 7 positions agree with TRBD1. Trimming at V came to 2 bases and at J to 2 bases, leaving 6 bases not matched to a gene. The CDR3 sequence is 16 residues long. Per the germline V gene, CDR1 is SEHNR and CDR2 is FQNEAQ (reference sequence). CDR3 in amino acids: CASSLRGDSPYNEQFF. For the CDR3, the DNA is TGTGCCAGCAGCTTACGTGGGGACAGTCCCTACAATGAGCAGTTCTTC.

In its sample, this clone was seen a few times. The J gene is TRBJ2-1, the V gene TRBV5-4; D tentatively reads TRBD1 or TRBD2 (7 bases each). The CDR3 totals 13 residues. V shed 4 bases and J shed 9 bases, with 14 bases lying between them. Germline CDR1 reads SGHNT; CDR2 reads YYREEE (reference sequence). The CDR3 loop is CASSLSGTAEQFF. The CDR3 DNA sequence: TGTGCCAGCAGCCTGAGCGGGACAGCTGAGCAGTTCTTC.

The sample holds one count of this clone. The rearrangement joins TRBV5-8 to TRBJ1-1; D remains unclear. Germline V CDR1 and CDR2: SGHTS, YDEGEE. The length of the CDR3 is 14 residues. V gave up 2 bases and J gave up 2 bases, with 10 bases separating them. The DNA for the CDR3 is TGTGCCAGCAGCTTCGATCCCCAAAACACTGAAGCTTTCTTT. Its protein product is CASSFDPQNTEAFF.

Worth noting for this clone: A read error may be the cause here, since a much bigger clone is one base away. This sample includes further DNA sequences coding for the same CDR3. The chain carries TRBV4-1 and TRBJ1-2; D uncertain. This CDR3 is built from 16 residues. Germline V lookup: CDR1 MGHRA, CDR2 YSYEKL. The germline V and J ends were trimmed by 3 bases and 5 bases, with 19 bases remaining between them. The CDR3: CASSQGLGSRPYGYTF. DNA of the CDR3: TGCGCCAGCAGCCAGGGCTTGGGGAGCCGACCATATGGCTACACCTTC.

This clone showed up just once. The chain couples TRBV4-1 to TRBJ1-3; D possibly corresponds to TRBD1 (5 bases). The CDR3 runs 19 residues. Germline V gene sequence: CDR1 MGHRA, CDR2 YSYEKL. V was pared by 4 bases and J by 0 bases, with 22 bases between. This CDR3 reads CASSPRSGTQVLSGNTIYF. DNA of the CDR3: TGCGCCAGCAGCCCCCGTTCAGGGACCCAGGTCCTCTCTGGAAACACCATATATTTT.

Details on this clone: Germline and junction disagree at one end, which may indicate a read error. The CDR3 region is CASSLRQGSHNEQFF. CDR3 bases: TGTGCCAGCAGTCTTCGACAGGGCTCCCACAATGAGCAGTTCTTC. The rearrangement uses TRBV27 and TRBJ2-1; TRBD1 matches 7 bases. The CDR3 sequence is 15 residues long. Germline loops: CDR1 MNHEY, CDR2 SMNVEV (reference sequence).

CDR3 protein: CASREHLSGNTIYF. For the CDR3, the DNA is TGTGCCAGCAGGGAACATCTCTCTGGAAACACCATATATTTT. The chain joins TRBV6-1 to TRBJ1-3, with D unclear. V lost 6 bases and J 0 bases, leaving 9 bases between the germline ends. CDR3 length: 14 amino acids. Germline CDR1 is MNHNS and CDR2 is SASEGT.

The V gene is TRBV28, the J gene TRBJ2-4, with D possibly matching TRBD2 (5 bases). Trimming pared 6 bases from V and 8 bases from J, leaving 20 bases between. Per germline, CDR1 MDHEN and CDR2 SYDVKM. The CDR3 totals 15 residues. The chain's CDR3 is CASSPKGSALHIQYF. The CDR3 DNA reads as TGTGCCAGCAGCCCCAAAGGGAGTGCACTTCACATTCAGTACTTC.

This chain links TRBV15 with TRBJ2-5; D may be TRBD1 (7 bases). The CDR3 consists of 14 residues. Germline V lookup: CDR1 LNHNV, CDR2 YYDKDF (reference sequence). Trimming took 2 bases from V and 5 from J, leaving 12 bases between them. CDR3: CATSRNQGGETQYF. DNA for the CDR3: TGTGCCACCAGCAGAAACCAGGGGGGCGAGACCCAGTACTTC.

J is TRBJ1-1 and V is TRBV5-1, with D perhaps TRBD1 (5 bases). CDR1 is SGHRS, CDR2 YFSETQ, per germline. V gave up 2 bases and J gave up 2 bases, with 13 bases separating them. This CDR3 spans 15 amino acids. DNA for the CDR3: TGCGCCAGCAGCTTCCTGGTGGGGGGAAACACTGAAGCTTTCTTT. Translated, it gives CASSFLVGGNTEAFF.

To note about this clone: A single base separates this from a much larger clone, so it may be a read error. This rearrangement joins TRBV6-1 to TRBJ1-4; a possible D gene is TRBD1 (5 bases). V lost 4 bases to trimming and J lost 0 bases, with 6 bases between them. Germline CDR1 reads MNHNS; CDR2 reads SASEGT. The CDR3 length is 14 residues. DNA of the CDR3: TGTGCCAGCAGTGGACAGCCAACTAATGAAAAACTGTTTTTT. Encoded protein: CASSGQPTNEKLFF.

The sample holds a few counts of this clone. The DNA of the CDR3 is TGTGCCAGCAGTTTCACGCGTCAGCCCCAGCATTTT. This translates into CASSFTRQPQHF. The rearrangement joins TRBV28 to TRBJ1-5; D gene unclear. Germline V gene sequence: CDR1 MDHEN, CDR2 SYDVKM. The CDR3 is 12 residues long. V was shortened by 3 bases and J by 6 bases, with 6 bases between the two germline ends. Full variable domain (remainder filled in from reference TRBV28 and TRBJ1-5): DVKVTQSSRYLVKRTGEKVFLECVQDMDHENMFWYRQDPGLGLRLIYFSYDVKMKEKGDIPEGYSVSREKKERFSLILESASTNQTSMYLCASSFTRQPQHFGDGTRLSIL.

The V gene is TRBV21-1, the J gene TRBJ2-7. TRBV21-1 has pseudogene status. CDR3 length: 13 residues. The DNA of the CDR3 is TGTGCCAGCAGCCCCGGCGACTCCTACGAGCAGTACTTC. This gives the protein CASSPGDSYEQYF.

This clone was seen more than once but under ten times. This same CDR3 is encoded by further DNA sequences in the sample. CDR3 sequence reads: CASGLAGVTDTQYF. The CDR3 nucleotides are TGTGCCAGCGGTTTAGCGGGAGTCACAGATACGCAGTATTTT. The chain employs TRBV2 and TRBJ2-3; the match to TRBD2 covers 9 bases. Germline CDR1 SNHLY, CDR2 FYNNEI. V gave up 8 bases and J gave up 2 bases; unmatched junction bases: 5. The CDR3 is made up of 14 amino acids.